One sample yielded the 20 T cell receptor beta chains listed below, sequenced in a study of shared clonotypes between healthy human individuals (dated by TCRdb to the early 2020s). Libraries were prepared through the immunoSEQ multiplex PCR assay. Entries here come from immuneACCESS through TCRdb and include only in-frame sequences with V and J called. Some clones fail to appear in such tables; in the studies checked, an unresolved V gene covers under half of the shortfall, and the cause of the remainder is unknown. Here the sample has some 630,000 clones; around 96% occur a single time. The ten largest clones add up to 0.11% of the sample. For the CD8 naive samples, CD45RO-negative cells were positively selected for CCR7, yielding a CD45RA+CCR7+ population from which TemRA cells were excluded. Specimen: naive CD8+ T cells sorted from blood. What this sample's cell subset or site label stands for: CD45RA+CCR7+. The receptors derive from a woman in her 30s in good health.

The gene calls are TRBV27 and TRBJ2-7, with TRBD1 matching 11 bases. The CDR3 runs to 15 residues. The V segment lost 5 bases and the J segment 2 bases; nucleotides outside the gene matches: 5. From germline, CDR1 is MNHEY and CDR2 SMNVEV (reference sequence). For the CDR3, the DNA is TGTGCCAGCAGTCCGTGGGACAGGGGGACCTACGAGCAGTACTTC. This gives the protein CASSPWDRGTYEQYF.

J is TRBJ2-7 and V is TRBV13, with TRBD2 matching over 9 bases. The germline gives CDR1 PRHDT, CDR2 FYEKMQ (reference sequence). The CDR3 runs to 14 residues. J was trimmed by 4 bases and V by 3 bases; bases with no gene match: 4. The CDR3 DNA follows: TGTGCCAGCAGCTTTAGCGGGAGTAGGTACGAGCAGTACTTC. Protein sequence: CASSFSGSRYEQYF.

This clone came up once. The genes are TRBV2 and TRBJ2-1; possibly TRBD1 for D (5 bases). The V end lost 3 bases, the J end lost 8 bases, and 14 bases lay between the germline ends. This CDR3 has 14 residues. Germline V gives CDR1 SNHLY, CDR2 FYNNEI. CDR3 residues: CASSDSPTGDEQFF. The CDR3 DNA reads as TGTGCCAGCAGTGATTCCCCTACAGGCGATGAGCAGTTCTTC.

This clone was seen a single time. The chain employs TRBV13 and TRBJ1-4, with D tentatively TRBD1 (5 bases). This CDR3 comprises 15 residues. The V and J ends lost 0 bases and 4 bases respectively, with 9 bases between them. Germline assignment: CDR1 PRHDT and CDR2 FYEKMQ (reference sequence). The CDR3 DNA follows: TGTGCCAGCAGCTTAGGAGGGGACTATAATGAAAAACTGTTTTTT. It is translated as CASSLGGDYNEKLFF.

This sequence joins TRBV5-5 and TRBJ2-7; D not resolved. The CDR3 is made up of 15 amino acids. CDR1 is SGHKS and CDR2 is YYEKEE in the germline V gene (reference sequence). V lost 1 base and J 0 bases, leaving 11 bases between the germline ends. The CDR3 DNA is TGTGCCAGCAGCTTGTTTAGGGTCAGCTCCTACGAGCAGTACTTC. This gives the protein CASSLFRVSSYEQYF.

J is TRBJ1-2 and V is TRBV4-1; D is perhaps TRBD1 (5 bases). The CDR3 extends over 14 amino acids. V was pared by 3 bases and J by 3 bases, with 11 bases between. From germline, CDR1 is MGHRA and CDR2 YSYEKL. The CDR3 spells CASSHQGGDYGYTF. The CDR3 DNA reads as TGCGCCAGCAGCCACCAGGGAGGAGACTATGGCTACACCTTC.

Worth noting for this clone: The identical CDR3 is also encoded by other nucleotide sequences in the sample. The gene calls are TRBV27 and TRBJ1-5; the D is unclear. CDR3 length: 14 amino acids. Germline V CDR1 and CDR2: MNHEY, SMNVEV (reference sequence). The V end was cut by 6 bases, the J end by 0 bases, with 9 bases between. The CDR3 DNA reads TGTGCCAGCAGGGGCGGGTATAGCAATCAGCCCCAGCATTTT. Translated: CASRGGYSNQPQHF.

The CDR3 spells CASSRDTNQPQHF. The CDR3 DNA is TGTGCCAGCAGCCGGGACACAAATCAGCCCCAGCATTTT. This chain uses TRBV21-1 with TRBJ1-5; TRBD1 is taken as the D call from the table, unchecked against the DNA. TRBV21-1 is marked as a pseudogene. The length of the CDR3 is 13 residues.

The rearrangement joins TRBV28 to TRBJ2-5; 7 positions match TRBD2. The J call is in doubt because the DNA end fits TRBJ2-7 better. The CDR3 runs to 15 residues. Germline V gene sequence: CDR1 MDHEN, CDR2 SYDVKM. The chain's CDR3 is CASSFVAGSSYEQYF. Here the CDR3 DNA reads TGTGCCAGCAGTTTCGTAGCGGGTAGCTCCTACGAGCAGTACTTC.

This chain joins TRBV11-1 and TRBJ2-1; either TRBD1 or TRBD2 may supply D (6 bases each). Germline V gene lookup returns CDR1 SGHAT and CDR2 FQDESV (reference sequence). This CDR3 has 19 residues. V lost 1 base, J lost 2 bases, and 21 bases lay in between. CDR3 region: CASSLGTGAGGRAYNEQFF. CDR3 DNA: TGTGCCAGCAGCTTAGGCACGGGGGCCGGGGGTAGGGCCTACAATGAGCAGTTCTTC.

The chain employs TRBV5-1 and TRBJ2-1; no definite D call. V was pared by 3 bases and J by 9 bases, with 13 bases between. The CDR3 sequence is 13 residues long. Germline CDR1 and CDR2: SGHRS and YFSETQ. For the CDR3, the DNA is TGCGCCAGCAGCTCGTACACCCGCGCTGAGCAGTTCTTC. Protein sequence: CASSSYTRAEQFF.

V and J are TRBV18 and TRBJ2-1, with D unclear. With 2 bases removed from V and 4 bases from J, the gap between germline ends came to 15 bases. The CDR3 is 16 residues long. The germline gives CDR1 KGHSH, CDR2 LQKENI. CDR3 sequence reads: CASSPSRLVGYNEQFF. The CDR3 DNA reads TGTGCCAGCTCACCATCACGTCTAGTGGGTTACAATGAGCAGTTCTTC.

The rearrangement joins TRBV15 to TRBJ2-1; tentatively, D is TRBD1 (6 bases). The CDR3 runs to 13 residues. Germline V gene data show CDR1 as LNHNV and CDR2 as YYDKDF (reference sequence). Trimming took off 4 bases at V and 4 bases at J, with 8 bases between the two ends. The CDR3 DNA reads TGTGCCACCAGCATAGGACAGTACAATGAGCAGTTCTTC. Amino acids: CATSIGQYNEQFF.

This clone was seen only once. This rearrangement joins TRBV5-5 to TRBJ1-1; 10 bases line up with TRBD1. This CDR3 is built from 14 residues. The V gene's germline CDR1 is SGHKS and CDR2 YYEKEE (reference sequence). V gave up 4 bases and J gave up 6 bases; unmatched junction bases: 6. CDR3: CASSPGQGTAEAFF. For the CDR3, the DNA is TGTGCCAGCAGCCCGGGACAGGGGACCGCTGAAGCTTTCTTT. Looking up the rest from reference TRBV5-5 and TRBJ1-1 gives the full variable domain: DAGVTQSPTHLIKTRGQQVTLRCSPISGHKSVSWYQQVLGQGPQFIFQYYEKEERGRGNFPDRFSARQFPNYSSELNVNALLLGDSALYLCASSPGQGTAEAFFGQGTRLTVV.

About this clone: An end of the junction does not agree with germline; a read error may underlie this. The V and J genes are TRBV11-2 and TRBJ1-1; D is possibly TRBD1 (6 bases). CDR1 is SGHAT, CDR2 FQNNGV, per germline. This CDR3 is 11 amino acids long. This CDR3 is CASSFLQGPLF. CDR3 in DNA: TGTGCCAGCAGCTTCCTACAGGGCCCACTTTTT.

The chain employs TRBV27 and TRBJ2-7; no reliable D call. This CDR3 contains 15 residues. CDR1 and CDR2 (germline): MNHEY, SMNVEV (reference sequence). V dropped 3 bases and J dropped 0 bases, with 12 bases sitting between them. CDR3 coding DNA: TGTGCCAGCAGTTTTCAGGCGTCAATCTCCTACGAGCAGTACTTC. This translates into CASSFQASISYEQYF.

This clone showed up just a few times. This chain links TRBV20-1 with TRBJ2-1; D gene uncertain. The CDR3 is made up of 9 amino acids. V lost 3 bases and J lost 6, with 0 bases in between. Germline V lookup: CDR1 DFQATT, CDR2 SNEGSKA (reference sequence). CDR3 sequence: CSASNEQFF. The CDR3 coding sequence is TGCAGTGCTAGCAATGAGCAGTTCTTC.

V gene TRBV5-1 combines with J gene TRBJ2-7; 7 bases line up with TRBD1. The CDR3 contains 14 residues. Looked up from germline, CDR1 is SGHRS and CDR2 is YFSETQ. V was pared by 4 bases and J by 1 base, with 5 bases of the junction left unmatched. This CDR3 reads CASSPDRRSYEQYF. Here the CDR3 DNA reads TGCGCCAGCAGCCCGGACAGGAGATCCTACGAGCAGTACTTC.

Only one count was recorded for this clone. The DNA is omitted, as the CDR3 cannot be located on it reliably, and the CDR3 follows TCRdb's listing. V gene TRBV6-5 combines with J gene TRBJ2-7; the table's D call, TRBD2, has no DNA check behind it. The CDR3 comprises 14 residues, both ends counted. Germline values: CDR1 MNHEY, CDR2 SVGAGI. The CDR3 here is CASSFASGSYEQHF.

J is TRBJ2-1 and V is TRBV19; 9 bases map to TRBD1. There are 15 residues in the CDR3. V lost 7 bases, J lost 7 bases, and 11 bases stayed unmatched. The germline gives CDR1 LNHDA, CDR2 SQIVND (reference sequence). CDR3 residues: CASTPYGQGRNEQFF. DNA for the CDR3: TGTGCCAGTACCCCTTATGGACAGGGGAGGAATGAGCAGTTCTTC. The whole variable domain, remainder taken from reference TRBV19 and TRBJ2-1, is DGGITQSPKYLFRKEGQNVTLSCEQNLNHDAMYWYRQDPGQGLRLIYYSQIVNDFQKGDIAEGYSVSREKKESFPLTVTSAQKNPTAFYLCASTPYGQGRNEQFFGPGTRLTVL.